Listed here is a single T cell receptor beta chain. No antigen is known for it. At one boundary the junction diverges from the germline segment, which might be a read error. For sequencing of the TCRbeta CDR3 region, genomic DNA was extracted from the sorted cells. The immunoSEQ Assay was used to sequence the TCRbeta CDR3 regions. TCRdb took over this immuneACCESS table, retaining in-frame rearrangements with V and J assigned. Such tables are incomplete; in checked studies, under half of the missing clones stem from an unresolved V gene, and the remainder is unexplained. The sample includes 65,000 to 75,000 clones, with roughly 85% observed a single time. Jointly, the top ten make up 2% to 2.5% of the sample. Patients with a history of autoimmune disease or receiving systemic immunosuppression were excluded from the trial. Peripheral blood for TCR sequencing was drawn from every dose cohort at baseline, at cycle 4 day 1 and at cycle 7 day 1. The samples were drawn from a first-in-human, open-label, multicenter phase I dose-escalation trial of ivuxolimab. Adults with locally advanced or metastatic head and neck squamous cell, hepatocellular, melanoma or renal cell carcinoma were enrolled in the trial. Before TCR sequencing, CD4+ T cells and CD8+ T cells from peripheral blood were sorted into separate populations.

This specimen belongs to a study of OX40 agonist ivuxolimab in advanced cancers. About the full investigation: Ivuxolimab was a fully human IgG2 agonistic monoclonal antibody targeting the costimulatory receptor OX40 (CD134). The purpose of peripheral TCRbeta sequencing was to test whether ivuxolimab changed TCR sequence diversity and led to clonal T-cell expansion. The paper covers the monotherapy dose-escalation part of the phase I ivuxolimab trial, which included N of about 51 patients. Among the 52 dose-escalation patients, around 19 had hepatocellular carcinoma, roughly 15 melanoma, 9 renal cell carcinoma and 9 head and neck cancer. Patients were allowed to have had prior anti-PD-1, anti-PD-L1 or anti-CTLA-4 therapy, and roughly 40% of the dose-escalation patients had previously received checkpoint inhibitors. In the dose-escalation cohort, 65% to 90% of patients were male, and the mean age was approximately 60 years, with a range of roughly 23 to 85. Intravenous ivuxolimab was administered to patients every 2 weeks at six dose levels: 0.01, 0.1, 0.3, 1.5, 3 and 10 mg/kg. Partial responses occurred in three dose-escalation patients, of whom one had hepatocellular carcinoma and two had cutaneous melanoma. The investigation overall reported the following: Partial responders in the 0.1-3.0 mg/kg groups had among the lowest normalized peripheral clonal expansion, especially among CD8+ T cells. Which antigens the clonally expanded peripheral T cells were specific for was not determined. After ivuxolimab, more expanded clones were found on average in CD8+ T cells than in CD4+ T cells. Low levels of normalized T-cell clonal expansion were also seen in some nonresponding patients. At doses of 0.1 to 3.0 mg/kg, clonal expansion of both CD4+ and CD8+ T cells in blood was seen between baseline and week 6.

Its CDR3 holds 13 amino acids, cysteine through phenylalanine. The only DNA kept is the CDR3, 39 bases in frame from the first base. From a lookup of the germline V gene (reference sequence), CDR1 and CDR2 are SSHAT and FNYEAQ. The chain is made from TRBV7-7 and TRBJ2-5, with 11 bases matching TRBD2. This TCR derives from an adult with an advanced solid tumor such as melanoma, head and neck, liver or kidney cancer. The sequenced sample was CD4+ or CD8+ T cells sorted from blood, obtained in a trial of the OX40 agonist ivuxolimab. This receptor carries the CDR3 CASSWTSGETQYF. DNA sequence: TGTGCTAGCAGCTGGACTAGCGGGGAGACCCAGTACTTC.